These 18 T cell receptor beta chains were all obtained from the same sample, sequenced in a study of T cells in Graves' hyperthyroidism and ophthalmopathy. Amplification yielded TCR beta CDR3 regions, with RNA transcripts as the source. An initial round of RT-PCR targeting the TCR CDR3 relied on the HTBI primer set. TCRdb redid the calling of the multiplex PCR reads with MiXCR, one entry per CDR3 protein. The sample lists 350,000 or so distinct CDR3 sequences; about a sixth were seen once. Material: blood. The receptors were sampled from a woman aged 40-49 years with Graves' ophthalmopathy.

The chain recombines TRBV7-9 with TRBJ2-5, with TRBD2 matching over 7 bases. The CDR3 extends over 16 amino acids. V shed 1 base, J shed 3 bases, and the junction held 8 bases outside the gene matches. Germline assignment: CDR1 SEHNR and CDR2 FQNEAQ (reference sequence). CDR3 amino acids: CASSLEALAKKETQYF. The CDR3 DNA reads TGTGCCAGCAGCTTAGAGGCACTAGCGAAGAAAGAGACCCAGTACTTC. The whole variable domain, remainder taken from reference TRBV7-9 and TRBJ2-5, is DTGVSQNPRHKITKRGQNVTFRCDPISEHNRLYWYRQTLGQGPEFLTYFQNEAQLEKSRLLSDRFSAERPKGSFSTLEIQRTEQGDSAMYLCASSLEALAKKETQYFGPGTRLLVL.

The V gene is TRBV27, the J gene TRBJ1-1; maybe TRBD1 (5 bases). V was clipped by 6 bases and J by 8 bases, with 19 bases between them. There are 14 residues in the CDR3. The germline V gene encodes CDR1 MNHEY and CDR2 SMNVEV (reference sequence). The CDR3 coding sequence is TGTGCCAGCAGCTTGGGTGGGGGGATATCGGAAGCTTTCTTT. This encodes CASSLGGGISEAFF.

At least ten counts were recorded for this clonotype. The chain is built from TRBV18 and TRBJ1-1; TRBD1 might be the D (5 bases). CDR3 length: 12 amino acids. Germline V CDR1 and CDR2: KGHSH, LQKENI. Trimming cost V 5 bases and J 1 base, with 5 bases left between them. The DNA of the CDR3 is TGTGCCAGCTCAGACAGGAACACTGAAGCTTTCTTT. Translation: CASSDRNTEAFF.

This clonotype came up many times. The chain uses TRBV6-2 or TRBV6-3 and TRBJ2-1; 8 nucleotides agree with TRBD2. This CDR3 is 15 amino acids long. Germline lookup yields CDR1 MNHEY and CDR2 SVGEGT. J gave up 5 bases and V 6 bases, and 9 bases lay outside the gene matches. CDR3 DNA sequence: TGTGCCAGCAGAGACACCTTAGCGGGGAACAATGAGCAGTTCTTC. Its translation is CASRDTLAGNNEQFF.

This clonotype was recorded many times. The chain has TRBV12-3 or TRBV12-4 and TRBJ1-1; D is perhaps TRBD1 (5 bases). The CDR3 length is 14 residues. The germline V and J ends were trimmed by 4 bases and 2 bases, with 11 bases remaining between them. CDR3 in DNA: TGTGCCAGCAGTTGGCAGGGCCCCAACACTGAAGCTTTCTTT. Translated, it gives CASSWQGPNTEAFF.

This clonotype was detected ten times or more. This rearrangement joins TRBV6-1 to TRBJ2-7; 8 bases line up with TRBD1. Germline V gene data show CDR1 as MNHNS and CDR2 as SASEGT. This CDR3 is 13 amino acids long. After removal of 4 bases from V and 3 bases from J, the junction contained 2 bases not matched to a gene. The CDR3 DNA is TGTGCCAGCAGTGGGACAGGGAACTACGAGCAGTACTTC. Protein sequence: CASSGTGNYEQYF.

This clonotype has at least ten counts. The V gene is TRBV28, the J gene TRBJ2-7, with no clear D. The CDR3 has 12 amino acids. Germline lookup yields CDR1 MDHEN and CDR2 SYDVKM. V was clipped by 7 bases and J by 9 bases, with 16 bases between them. In DNA form, the CDR3 reads TGTGCCAGCACCCCGGACCCTTATATGCAGTACTTC. Translation gives CASTPDPYMQYF.

This clonotype was counted at least ten times. The V and J genes are TRBV11-2 and TRBJ2-7; 13 nucleotides align to TRBD2. In germline, CDR1 is SGHAT, CDR2 FQNNGV. Trimming at V came to 5 bases and at J to 2 bases, leaving 9 bases not matched to a gene. The CDR3 is 17 amino acids. The CDR3 DNA follows: TGTGCCAGCAGCCGGCGACTAGCGGGAGGTGGTCCCTACGAGCAGTACTTC. Protein product: CASSRRLAGGGPYEQYF.

Points on this clonotype: This may be a read error: a much more frequent sequence differs by one nucleotide. This CDR3 is CAGSAGLIAKNIQYF. The CDR3 coding sequence is TGTGCCGGCAGTGCGGGACTTATAGCCAAAAACATTCAGTACTTC. This sequence joins TRBV6-2 or TRBV6-3 and TRBJ2-4; maybe TRBD2 (6 bases). CDR3 length: 15 amino acids. CDR1 and CDR2 from the germline V gene are MNHEY and SVGEGT.

CDR3 protein: CASSYQRTGGIETQYF. The CDR3 DNA is TGTGCCAGCAGTTATCAAAGAACAGGGGGCATCGAGACCCAGTACTTC. The genes are TRBV6-2 or TRBV6-3 and TRBJ2-5, with 9 bases lining up with TRBD1. Germline CDR1 is MNHEY and CDR2 is SVGEGT. With 3 bases clipped from V and 5 bases from J, the junction kept 10 bases outside the gene matches. The CDR3 spans 16 residues.

This clonotype came up many times. V is TRBV6-5 and J is TRBJ2-7, with D possibly being TRBD2 (5 bases). The germline V gene encodes CDR1 MNHEY and CDR2 SVGAGI. Trimming took 4 bases from V and 3 from J, leaving 13 bases between them. The CDR3 contains 14 residues. In DNA, the CDR3 is TGTGCCAGCAGTTCCGGGGTAGCTGGCTACGAGCAGTACTTC. Protein: CASSSGVAGYEQYF.

This clonotype was observed a handful of times. The chain carries TRBV19 and TRBJ1-5; D remains unclear. Trimming took 0 bases from V and 4 from J, leaving 7 bases between them. The CDR3 is 14 residues long. In germline, CDR1 is LNHDA, CDR2 SQIVND (reference sequence). CDR3 coding DNA: TGTGCCAGTAGTATAGAAGATGGTAATCAGCCCCAGCATTTT. Protein product: CASSIEDGNQPQHF. The full variable domain, rest sourced from reference TRBV19 and TRBJ1-5, is DGGITQSPKYLFRKEGQNVTLSCEQNLNHDAMYWYRQDPGQGLRLIYYSQIVNDFQKGDIAEGYSVSREKKESFPLTVTSAQKNPTAFYLCASSIEDGNQPQHFGDGTRLSIL.

At least ten counts were recorded for this clonotype. The chain couples TRBV27 to TRBJ1-6; TRBD1 matches at 7 bases. Germline CDR1 and CDR2: MNHEY and SMNVEV (reference sequence). The trim removed 5 bases at V and 11 bases at J, leaving 9 bases unmatched. The CDR3 has 14 residues. CDR3 bases: TGTGCCAGCAGTGACCGACAGGGCGCGGCACCCCTCCACTTT. Its protein product is CASSDRQGAAPLHF.

Only a few counts were recorded for this clonotype. A much larger clone lies one base from this, so it may be a read error. V usage is TRBV14 and J usage is TRBJ2-5; the D is unclear. From germline, CDR1 is SGHDN and CDR2 FVKESK. The CDR3 length is 13 residues. The CDR3 here is CASNQELRETQYF. CDR3 bases: TGTGCCAGCAACCAAGAATTGCGAGAGACCCAGTACTTC.

This clonotype was seen at least ten times. J is TRBJ2-7 and V is TRBV28; 9 nucleotides align to TRBD1. Losses at the gene ends were 7 bases for V and 1 base for J; bases not matched to a gene: 11. CDR1 is MDHEN and CDR2 is SYDVKM in the germline V gene. This CDR3 is 16 amino acids long. The chain's CDR3 is CASKTPGTGSSYEQYF. CDR3 sequence (DNA): TGTGCCAGCAAAACCCCCGGGACAGGGTCTTCCTACGAGCAGTACTTC.

The table lists this clonotype with many counts. This chain connects TRBV20-1 to TRBJ2-7; no firm D call. Germline assignment: CDR1 DFQATT and CDR2 SNEGSKA (reference sequence). Trimming left V 6 bases short and J 6 bases short, with 21 bases between. The CDR3 is 14 amino acids. CDR3 bases: TGCAGTGCCCAATCCTGGGTCACCTCGGGCGAGCAGTACTTC. It is translated as CSAQSWVTSGEQYF.

Ten or more counts support this clonotype. The V and J genes are TRBV7-8 and TRBJ2-7; 10 positions match TRBD1. Germline assignment: CDR1 SGHVS and CDR2 FQNEAQ. J lost 3 bases, V lost 9 bases, and 17 bases had no gene match. The CDR3 has 17 residues. The CDR3 spells CASVRTGGEGPFYEQYF. The CDR3 DNA is TGTGCCAGTGTACGGACAGGGGGTGAAGGGCCTTTCTACGAGCAGTACTTC.

This clonotype occurred a few times. The gene calls are TRBV28 and TRBJ2-2, with D perhaps matching TRBD1 (5 bases). Germline V gives CDR1 MDHEN, CDR2 SYDVKM. Trimming removed 6 bases at V and 2 bases at J, with 10 bases between. The CDR3 covers 14 residues. As DNA, the CDR3 is TGTGCCAGCAGAACGACAGAAAACACCGGGGAGCTGTTTTTT. This encodes CASRTTENTGELFF.